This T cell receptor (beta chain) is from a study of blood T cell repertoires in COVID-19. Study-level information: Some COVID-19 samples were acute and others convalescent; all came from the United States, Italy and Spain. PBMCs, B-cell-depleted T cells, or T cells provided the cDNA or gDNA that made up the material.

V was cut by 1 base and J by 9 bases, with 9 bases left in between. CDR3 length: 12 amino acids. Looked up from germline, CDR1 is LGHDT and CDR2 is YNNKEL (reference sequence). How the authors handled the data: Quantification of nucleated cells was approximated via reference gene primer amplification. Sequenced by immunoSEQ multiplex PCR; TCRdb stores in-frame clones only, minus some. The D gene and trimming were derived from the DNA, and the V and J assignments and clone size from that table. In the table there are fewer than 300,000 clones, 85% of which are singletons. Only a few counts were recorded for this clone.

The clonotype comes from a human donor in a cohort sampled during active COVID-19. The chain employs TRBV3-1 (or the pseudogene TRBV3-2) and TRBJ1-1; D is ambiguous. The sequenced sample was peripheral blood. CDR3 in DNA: TGTGCCAGCAGCCAAGCCCTAAAACAAGCTTTCTTT. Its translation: CASSQALKQAFF.